The source of this T cell receptor beta chain is a study of control samples from healthy donors and cancer patients. This clone was detected once. Sequencing was performed with immunoSEQ multiplex PCR; in TCRdb, only in-frame clones are kept and a portion is missing. The table lists some 120,000 clones, roughly nine tenths of them singletons. V was pared by 5 bases and J by 0 bases, with 7 bases between. CDR3 size: 13 residues. The TCR sequence derives from a woman in her forties or fifties with colorectal cancer. The chain has TRBV12-3 or TRBV12-4 and TRBJ1-1; D unresolved. What was sequenced was PBMCs. In DNA form, the CDR3 reads TGTGCCAGCAGTGACCCTTTGAACACTGAAGCTTTCTTT. Its protein is CASSDPLNTEAFF.